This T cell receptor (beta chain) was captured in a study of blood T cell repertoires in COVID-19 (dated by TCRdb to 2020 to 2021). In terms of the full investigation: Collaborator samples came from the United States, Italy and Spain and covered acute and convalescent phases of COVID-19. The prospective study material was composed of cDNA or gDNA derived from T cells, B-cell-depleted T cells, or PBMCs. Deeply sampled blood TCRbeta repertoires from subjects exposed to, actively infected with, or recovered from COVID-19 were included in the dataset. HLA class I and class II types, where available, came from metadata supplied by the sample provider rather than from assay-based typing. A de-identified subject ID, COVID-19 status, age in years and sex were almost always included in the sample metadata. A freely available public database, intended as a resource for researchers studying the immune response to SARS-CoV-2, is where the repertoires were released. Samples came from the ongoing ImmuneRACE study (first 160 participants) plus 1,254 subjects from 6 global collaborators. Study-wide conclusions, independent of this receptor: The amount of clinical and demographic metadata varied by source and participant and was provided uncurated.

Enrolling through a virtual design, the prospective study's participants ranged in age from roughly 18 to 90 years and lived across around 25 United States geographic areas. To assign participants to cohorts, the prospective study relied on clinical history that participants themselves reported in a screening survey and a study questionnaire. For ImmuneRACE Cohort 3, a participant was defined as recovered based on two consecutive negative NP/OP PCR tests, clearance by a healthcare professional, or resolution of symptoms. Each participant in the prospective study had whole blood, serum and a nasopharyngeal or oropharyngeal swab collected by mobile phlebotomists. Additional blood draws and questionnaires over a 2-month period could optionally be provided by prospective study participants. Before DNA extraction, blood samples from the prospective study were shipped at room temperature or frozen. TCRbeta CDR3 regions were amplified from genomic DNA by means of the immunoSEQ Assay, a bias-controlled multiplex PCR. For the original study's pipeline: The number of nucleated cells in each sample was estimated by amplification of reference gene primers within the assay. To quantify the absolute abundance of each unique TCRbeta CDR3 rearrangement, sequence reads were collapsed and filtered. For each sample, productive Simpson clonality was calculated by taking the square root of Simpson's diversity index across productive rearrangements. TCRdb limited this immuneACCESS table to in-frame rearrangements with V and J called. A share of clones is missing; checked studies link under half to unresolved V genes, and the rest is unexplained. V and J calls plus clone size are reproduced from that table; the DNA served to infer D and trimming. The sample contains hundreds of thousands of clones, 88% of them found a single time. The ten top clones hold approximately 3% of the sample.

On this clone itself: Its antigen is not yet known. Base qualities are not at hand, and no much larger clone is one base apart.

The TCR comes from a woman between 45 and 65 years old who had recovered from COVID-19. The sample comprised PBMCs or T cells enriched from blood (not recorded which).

The CDR3 loop reads CASSTQGQGTEAFF. The DNA sequence is as follows: TGTGCCAGTAGTACACAGGGACAGGGAACTGAAGCTTTCTTT. This receptor chain uses TRBV19 and TRBJ1-1, with 9 bases aligning to TRBD1. V is trimmed back by 4 bases and J by 5 bases, and the junction contains 5 bases that no gene match accounts for. From its cysteine to its phenylalanine, the CDR3 spans 14 amino acids. The kept DNA is CDR3 alone, 42 bases in frame from the first base. The germline V gene (reference sequence) supplies CDR1 LNHDA and CDR2 SQIVND. Beyond the CDR3, the reference TRBV19 and TRBJ1-1 genes provide the residues; the full variable domain reads: DGGITQSPKYLFRKEGQNVTLSCEQNLNHDAMYWYRQDPGQGLRLIYYSQIVNDFQKGDIAEGYSVSREKKESFPLTVTSAQKNPTAFYLCASSTQGQGTEAFFGQGTRLTVV.